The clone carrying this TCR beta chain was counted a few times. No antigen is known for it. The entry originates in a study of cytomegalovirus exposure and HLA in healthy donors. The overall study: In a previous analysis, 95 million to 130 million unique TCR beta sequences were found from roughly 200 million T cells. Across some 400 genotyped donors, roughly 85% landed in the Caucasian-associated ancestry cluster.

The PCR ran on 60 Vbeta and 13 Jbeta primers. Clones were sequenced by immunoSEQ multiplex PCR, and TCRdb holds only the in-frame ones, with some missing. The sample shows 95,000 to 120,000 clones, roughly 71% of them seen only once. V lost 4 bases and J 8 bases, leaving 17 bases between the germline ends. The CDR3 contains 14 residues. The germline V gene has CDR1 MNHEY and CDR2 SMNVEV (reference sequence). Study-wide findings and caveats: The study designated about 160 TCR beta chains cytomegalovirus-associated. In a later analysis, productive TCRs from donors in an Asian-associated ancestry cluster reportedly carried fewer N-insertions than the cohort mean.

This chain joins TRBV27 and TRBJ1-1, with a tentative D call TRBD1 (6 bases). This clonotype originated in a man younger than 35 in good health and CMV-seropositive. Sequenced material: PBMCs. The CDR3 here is CASSSLSDRPEAFF. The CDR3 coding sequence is TGTGCCAGCAGTTCCCTCTCTGACAGGCCCGAAGCTTTCTTT.